These 10 T cell receptor beta chains originate from one sample sequenced in a study of technical replicates of blood from a handful of donors. Profiling relied on immunoSEQ multiplex PCR, and the TCRdb table lists in-frame clones only, not all of them. The sample records around 68,000 clones, under 98% being singletons. What was sequenced was T cells isolated from PBMCs. All receptors derive from a human donor in good health.

The chain has TRBV28 and TRBJ2-7, with TRBD2 as a possible D gene (6 bases). The CDR3 runs to 16 residues. V was cut by 8 bases and J by 0 bases, with 20 bases left in between. Per the germline V gene, CDR1 is MDHEN and CDR2 is SYDVKM. For the CDR3, the DNA is TGTGCCAGCCTACCGTACCCCGGGGGAAACTCCTACGAGCAGTACTTC. Encoded protein: CASLPYPGGNSYEQYF.

The CDR3 region is CASSRGDSYEQYF. The CDR3, as DNA: TGTGCCAGCAGCCGAGGGGACAGCTACGAGCAGTACTTC. The V and J genes are TRBV28 and TRBJ2-7; 7 nucleotides agree with TRBD1. Germline lookup yields CDR1 MDHEN and CDR2 SYDVKM. V dropped 6 bases and J dropped 3; count of bases not matched to a gene: 5. The CDR3 length is 13 residues.

The V and J genes are TRBV5-1 and TRBJ1-2, with 8 bases fitting TRBD1. This CDR3 is 13 amino acids long. The germline V gene encodes CDR1 SGHRS and CDR2 YFSETQ. Trimming removed 4 bases from V and 3 bases from J; junction bases left unmatched: 2. In DNA form, the CDR3 reads TGCGCCAGCAGCCCGGGACAGGACTATGGCTACACCTTC. Translated, it gives CASSPGQDYGYTF.

The chain joins TRBV27 to TRBJ2-3, with a tentative D call TRBD2 (6 bases). This CDR3 has 13 residues. With 3 bases removed from V and 8 bases from J, the gap between germline ends came to 12 bases. From germline, CDR1 is MNHEY and CDR2 SMNVEV (reference sequence). CDR3 residues: CASSLHPGSTQYF. As DNA, the CDR3 is TGTGCCAGCAGTTTGCATCCCGGGAGTACGCAGTATTTT.

The chain uses TRBV7-2 and TRBJ2-1, with 9 nucleotides matching TRBD2. The CDR3 covers 14 residues. V shed 4 bases, J shed 8 bases, and the junction held 6 bases outside the gene matches. The germline gives CDR1 SGHTA, CDR2 FQGNSA. CDR3 loop: CASSYSGSLYEQFF. CDR3 DNA sequence: TGTGCCAGCAGCTATAGCGGGAGCTTGTATGAGCAGTTCTTC.

The gene calls are TRBV25-1 and TRBJ1-2, with 9 bases fitting TRBD1. The CDR3 spans 16 residues. Per germline, CDR1 MGHDK and CDR2 SYGVNS. V shed 3 bases and J 4 bases; nucleotides not matched to a gene: 9. This CDR3 is CASSESPGQGSYGYTF. CDR3 DNA: TGTGCCAGCAGTGAGTCCCCGGGACAGGGAAGCTATGGCTACACCTTC.

This clone was recorded once. The V and J genes are TRBV2 and TRBJ2-7; D may be TRBD1 (5 bases). Germline V gene data show CDR1 as SNHLY and CDR2 as FYNNEI. This CDR3 contains 13 residues. V was clipped by 4 bases and J by 3 bases, with 10 bases between them. The CDR3 is CASSGRQNYEQYF. The CDR3 DNA is TGTGCCAGCAGTGGTAGACAGAACTACGAGCAGTACTTC. Full variable domain (missing parts from reference TRBV2 and TRBJ2-7): EPEVTQTPSHQVTQMGQEVILRCVPISNHLYFYWYRQILGQKVEFLVSFYNNEISEKSEIFDDQFSVERPDGSNFTLKIRSTKLEDSAMYFCASSGRQNYEQYFGPGTRLTVT.

The chain has TRBV11-2 and TRBJ2-1; D might be TRBD1 (5 bases). Trimming stripped 5 bases from V and 2 bases from J, with 13 bases between. Germline CDR1 SGHAT, CDR2 FQNNGV. The CDR3 runs 15 residues. The CDR3 here is CASSLDSGPYNEQFF. The CDR3 DNA follows: TGTGCCAGCAGCCTCGACTCAGGGCCCTACAATGAGCAGTTCTTC.

The chain couples TRBV6-6 to TRBJ1-5; D might be TRBD1 (5 bases). The CDR3 runs to 13 residues. Germline V gene data show CDR1 as MNHNY and CDR2 as SVGAGI (reference sequence). The V gene lost 6 bases and the J gene lost 7 bases, with 13 bases spanning the gap. CDR3 sequence: CASSLGSGQPQHF. CDR3 in DNA: TGTGCCAGCAGCCTAGGGTCAGGGCAGCCCCAGCATTTT.

The chain uses TRBV19 and TRBJ2-1, with TRBD2 matching 8 bases. V shed 7 bases, J shed 5 bases, and the junction held 7 bases outside the gene matches. This CDR3 is 14 amino acids long. Germline lookup yields CDR1 LNHDA and CDR2 SQIVND (reference sequence). The CDR3: CASNLAGGNNEQFF. CDR3 coding DNA: TGTGCCAGTAATCTGGCGGGAGGTAACAATGAGCAGTTCTTC.